Following are 13 T cell receptor beta chains from one sample sequenced in a study of blood T cell repertoires in COVID-19. The protocol was immunoSEQ multiplex PCR, while the TCRdb copy is restricted to in-frame clones and leaves out a portion. The sample has 250,000 to 300,000 clones, approximately 87% seen once. Material for sequencing was peripheral blood. The receptors come from a woman in her 30s with COVID-19, enrolled during active disease.

The chain couples TRBV10-3 to TRBJ1-5, with 10 bases lining up with TRBD1. The CDR3 spans 16 residues. V was pared by 3 bases and J by 2 bases, with 4 bases of the junction left unmatched. Germline V lookup: CDR1 ENHRY, CDR2 SYGVKD. CDR3 in DNA: TGTGCCATCAGTGACCCGGACAGGGGGGGCAATCAGCCCCAGCATTTT. Translating gives CAISDPDRGGNQPQHF.

V gene TRBV4-1 combines with J gene TRBJ2-7; 9 positions match TRBD1. CDR1 is MGHRA, CDR2 YSYEKL, per germline. This CDR3 comprises 14 residues. Trimming took 4 bases from V and 3 from J; bases not matched to a gene: 4. This CDR3 reads CASSLGTGSYEQYF. CDR3 sequence (DNA): TGCGCCAGCAGCCTAGGGACAGGGAGCTACGAGCAGTACTTC.

The table lists this clone with a few counts. This CDR3 is CASSGSGLRNTIYF. The CDR3, as DNA: TGTGCCAGCAGTGGTTCAGGGCTTAGAAACACCATATATTTT. The chain combines TRBV25-1 with TRBJ1-3; tentative D call: TRBD1 (5 bases). CDR3 length equals 14 residues. Germline V gene sequence: CDR1 MGHDK, CDR2 SYGVNS. V was clipped by 4 bases and J by 5 bases, with 12 bases between them.

This rearrangement joins TRBV7-9 to TRBJ1-2; 8 bases match TRBD1. The CDR3 has 16 residues. Germline assignment: CDR1 SEHNR and CDR2 FQNEAQ (reference sequence). J was trimmed by 0 bases and V by 0 bases; bases with no gene match: 3. This CDR3 is CASSLAWTGPNYGYTF. The CDR3 bases are TGTGCCAGCAGCTTAGCGTGGACAGGGCCTAACTATGGCTACACCTTC.

V and J are TRBV6-4 and TRBJ2-3; 10 nucleotides align to TRBD1. The CDR3 sequence is 17 residues long. Germline V gives CDR1 MRHNA, CDR2 SNTAGT. Trimming cost V 2 bases and J 4 bases; bases outside gene matches: 9. CDR3 residues: CASSDDGTGDFADTQYF. CDR3 DNA: TGTGCCAGCAGTGACGATGGGACAGGGGACTTCGCAGATACGCAGTATTTT.

J is TRBJ2-5 and V is TRBV12-5; tentatively, D is TRBD2 (6 bases). This CDR3 comprises 13 residues. The V and J ends lost 2 bases and 4 bases respectively, with 8 bases between them. CDR1 is LGHNT, CDR2 FRNRAP, per germline. This chain's CDR3 is CASGLIGGETQYF. In nucleotides, the CDR3 is TGTGCTAGTGGTTTGATCGGGGGAGAGACCCAGTACTTC.

This clone has just a few counts. The genes are TRBV19 and TRBJ1-5; 11 bases fit TRBD1. The CDR3 spans 16 residues. Germline loops: CDR1 LNHDA, CDR2 SQIVND (reference sequence). The junction had 7 bases not matched to a gene; V was cut back by 3 bases and J by 6 bases. CDR3 DNA: TGTGCCAGTAGTATCACCCGGGACAGGGGGGTTCAGCCCCAGCATTTT. It translates to CASSITRDRGVQPQHF.

The V call is TRBV11-3, the J call TRBJ2-2; tentative D call: TRBD2 (5 bases). CDR1 is SGHNT, CDR2 YENEEA, per germline. With 5 bases removed from V and 3 bases from J, the gap between germline ends came to 13 bases. The CDR3 runs 15 residues. This CDR3 reads CASSPSGRYTGELFF. The DNA of the CDR3 is TGTGCCAGCAGCCCCTCGGGGAGATACACCGGGGAGCTGTTTTTT.

V gene TRBV6-6 combines with J gene TRBJ2-3, with D maybe TRBD1 (6 bases). V was shortened by 8 bases and J by 3 bases, with 15 bases between the two germline ends. Germline-derived CDR1 and CDR2 are MNHNY and SVGAGI (reference sequence). The CDR3 is made up of 14 amino acids. DNA for the CDR3: TGTGCCAGCGGCCCCCAGGGGCGGACAGATACGCAGTATTTT. Amino acid sequence: CASGPQGRTDTQYF.

This rearrangement joins TRBV19 to TRBJ1-5, with no clear D. The CDR3 is 13 residues long. Looked up from germline, CDR1 is LNHDA and CDR2 is SQIVND (reference sequence). V lost 6 bases to trimming and J lost 9 bases, with 15 bases between them. This chain's CDR3 is CASSSVRVRPQHF. In DNA form, the CDR3 reads TGTGCCAGTAGCTCCGTTCGGGTACGGCCCCAGCATTTT.

The genes are TRBV4-1 and TRBJ2-3, with D perhaps matching TRBD1 (6 bases). The ends were cut back, 0 bases at V and 2 bases at J, with 15 bases in the middle. This CDR3 has 17 residues. Germline CDR1 and CDR2: MGHRA and YSYEKL. As DNA, the CDR3 is TGCGCCAGCAGCCAAGAAACCGTAGGGGGAACCACAGATACGCAGTATTTT. Translated: CASSQETVGGTTDTQYF.

The rearrangement joins TRBV18 to TRBJ1-2; 9 nucleotides agree with TRBD1. CDR3 length: 17 amino acids. V lost 3 bases to trimming and J lost 2 bases; unmatched junction nucleotides: 10. Germline CDR1 and CDR2: KGHSH and LQKENI. As DNA, the CDR3 is TGTGCCAGCTCACCGGGACAGGGACTATTGCAGAACTATGGCTACACCTTC. Translated: CASSPGQGLLQNYGYTF.

The chain couples TRBV11-2 to TRBJ2-5, with D possibly TRBD1 on 6 matching bases. With 7 bases removed from V and 2 bases from J, the gap between germline ends came to 20 bases. The germline V gene has CDR1 SGHAT and CDR2 FQNNGV. The CDR3 spans 16 residues. The CDR3 loop reads CASTPVWGPDQETQYF. The CDR3 DNA reads as TGTGCCAGCACCCCGGTGTGGGGGCCGGATCAAGAGACCCAGTACTTC. Full variable domain (rest looked up from reference TRBV11-2 and TRBJ2-5): EAGVAQSPRYKIIEKRQSVAFWCNPISGHATLYWYQQILGQGPKLLIQFQNNGVVDDSQLPKDRFSAERLKGVDSTLKIQPAKLEDSAVYLCASTPVWGPDQETQYFGPGTRLLVL.